This TCR beta chain was recovered during a study of prognosis after radiotherapy for stage I lung cancer. About the study: Stage I lung tumors that were newly diagnosed and primary were found in about 14 patients, while about five patients had oligometastatic NSCLC after surgical resection of the primary tumor. Ages of the approximately 13 men and a handful of women ranged about 50 to 95 years, median approximately 70.

Two rounds of multiplex PCR amplified TCR beta CDR3 from genomic DNA. First-round PCR, the initial amplification, used primers specific to each TRBV and TRBJ gene. TCRdb passed the multiplex PCR reads through MiXCR, listing each CDR3 protein once. The top ten hold roughly 25% of the sample, which has about 14,000 distinct CDR3 sequences, about 60% seen once. This clonotype is medium-sized. The germline V gene has CDR1 LGHDT and CDR2 YNNKEL (reference sequence). V gave up 3 bases and J gave up 0 bases, with 13 bases separating them. The CDR3 loop spans 16 amino acids. The sample consisted of PBMCs, taken before or after stereotactic body radiation therapy (not recorded which). The gene calls are TRBV3-1 and TRBJ2-3; TRBD2 is a possible D gene (6 bases). The sequence was obtained from a donor over 45 with non-small cell lung cancer. This chain's CDR3 is CASSHRSGASTDTQYF. The CDR3 nucleotides are TGTGCCAGCAGCCATCGTAGCGGAGCTAGCACAGATACGCAGTATTTT.